These 22 T cell receptor beta chains originate from one sample sequenced in a study of T cell repertoires in cytomegalovirus infection. The antigens for these receptors are not known. Via MiXCR, TCRdb re-called the reads, giving one row per CDR3 protein. The sample yields about 110,000 distinct CDR3 sequences, around 40% seen once. Sequenced here: CD8+ T cells from cultured PBMCs, sampled from culture after CMV antigen stimulation. These receptors originate from a human donor in good health (CMV status not recorded). Some clones in this sample may be carry-over from other donors' samples.

The chain has TRBV6-1 and TRBJ1-2; 8 bases fit TRBD1. The CDR3 covers 15 residues. Germline CDR1 and CDR2: MNHNS and SASEGT. Unmatched junction bases numbered 11, after V lost 3 bases and J lost 8 bases. CDR3 region: CASSEAGTGARGYTF. CDR3 DNA sequence: TGTGCCAGCAGTGAGGCCGGGACAGGAGCTCGGGGCTACACCTTC.

This clonotype was seen a few times. This chain connects TRBV27 to TRBJ1-5; D unclear. Germline lookup yields CDR1 MNHEY and CDR2 SMNVEV (reference sequence). The CDR3 has 15 residues. V shed 5 bases and J shed 7 bases, with 18 bases lying between them. The CDR3 reads CASSTIGRGGQPQHF. The CDR3 nucleotides read TGTGCCAGCAGTACAATCGGACGGGGAGGACAGCCCCAGCATTTT.

The CDR3: CASSRSGDPYEQYF. The DNA of the CDR3 is TGTGCCAGCAGTCGTTCAGGGGACCCCTACGAGCAGTACTTC. This chain joins TRBV28 and TRBJ2-7, with a weak D call TRBD1 (6 bases). V shed 5 bases and J shed 2 bases, with 13 bases lying between them. The CDR3 consists of 14 residues. Germline V gene sequence: CDR1 MDHEN, CDR2 SYDVKM.

V is TRBV27 and J is TRBJ1-6, with 7 bases matching TRBD1. This CDR3 contains 15 residues. The V segment lost 5 bases and the J segment 5 bases; nucleotides outside the gene matches: 6. CDR1 is MNHEY, CDR2 SMNVEV, per germline (reference sequence). The CDR3 DNA sequence: TGTGCCAGCAGTCCCCACGGACAGGATAATTCACCCCTCCACTTT. Its translation: CASSPHGQDNSPLHF.

In this sample, this clonotype turned up a few times. The CDR3: CASSLKDSSYEQYF. The CDR3 DNA sequence: TGTGCCAGCAGCCTGAAGGACAGCTCCTACGAGCAGTACTTC. The gene calls are TRBV7-9 and TRBJ2-7; a possible D gene is TRBD1 (6 bases). This CDR3 is 14 amino acids long. The germline CDR1 and CDR2 sequences are SEHNR and FQNEAQ (reference sequence). The V end lost 5 bases, the J end lost 0 bases, and 11 bases lay between the germline ends.

The chain recombines TRBV29-1 with TRBJ1-3; D remains ambiguous. The CDR3 contains 12 residues. Germline CDR1 SQVTM, CDR2 ANQGSEA. V was pared by 5 bases and J by 4 bases, with 9 bases between. The DNA of the CDR3 is TGCAGCGTTCGGATATCAGGAAACACCATATATTTT. Translated, it gives CSVRISGNTIYF.

This clonotype was seen more than once but under ten times. The V and J genes are TRBV7-6 and TRBJ2-5; 12 bases agree with TRBD1. V lost 5 bases, J lost 5 bases, and 9 bases stayed unmatched. The germline V gene has CDR1 SGHVS and CDR2 FNYEAQ. The CDR3 is 16 amino acids. The CDR3 DNA reads TGTGCCAGCAGCACGGGACAGGGGGCGCTTGGGGAGACCCAGTACTTC. As protein: CASSTGQGALGETQYF.

This clonotype was detected a few times. The genes are TRBV20-1 and TRBJ2-2, with 7 nucleotides matching TRBD1. J was trimmed by 3 bases and V by 5 bases; bases with no gene match: 3. CDR1 and CDR2 from the germline V gene are DFQATT and SNEGSKA (reference sequence). CDR3 length equals 13 residues. CDR3 in amino acids: CSARTGDTGELFF. In DNA form, the CDR3 reads TGCAGTGCTCGGACAGGAGACACCGGGGAGCTGTTTTTT.

The V and J genes are TRBV7-2 and TRBJ1-2; TRBD1 aligns across 7 bases. Unmatched junction bases numbered 7, after V lost 2 bases and J lost 1 base. The CDR3 is 16 amino acids. In germline, CDR1 is SGHTA, CDR2 FQGNSA. The CDR3 nucleotides read TGTGCCAGCAGCTTACCCTCGGGACAGATTAACTATGGCTACACCTTC. Encoded protein: CASSLPSGQINYGYTF.

This clonotype was counted a few times. The chain is built from TRBV11-2 and TRBJ2-5; no clear D. The CDR3 loop spans 16 amino acids. Germline V CDR1 and CDR2: SGHAT, FQNNGV. V lost 1 base and J lost 5, with 17 bases in between. The CDR3 loop is CASSLGILLARETQYF. The CDR3, as DNA: TGTGCCAGCAGCTTAGGAATCCTCCTGGCCCGTGAGACCCAGTACTTC.

This clonotype was seen many times. The chain combines TRBV10-3 with TRBJ2-7; D is ambiguous. Looked up from germline, CDR1 is ENHRY and CDR2 is SYGVKD. The CDR3 sequence is 13 residues long. V lost 3 bases and J lost 0, with 6 bases in between. The CDR3 coding sequence is TGTGCCATCAGTGAAAAGGTCTCCTACGAGCAGTACTTC. It translates to CAISEKVSYEQYF.

The genes are TRBV7-4 and TRBJ2-5; 11 nucleotides line up with TRBD2. The J segment lost 1 base and the V segment lost 5 bases, leaving 3 bases of the junction unmatched. There are 15 residues in the CDR3. Germline CDR1 is SGHVT and CDR2 is SQSDAQ. The CDR3 nucleotides are TGTGCCAGCAGCCCGACTAGCGGGGTCCAAGAGACCCAGTACTTC. Protein: CASSPTSGVQETQYF.

V is TRBV13 and J is TRBJ1-1, with TRBD1 identical over 12 bases. The ends lost 5 bases at V and 1 base at J; junction bases unmatched: 11. The CDR3 length is 18 residues. Germline V gene lookup returns CDR1 PRHDT and CDR2 FYEKMQ (reference sequence). CDR3 residues: CASSVTGTGGFKNTEAFF. CDR3 nucleotides: TGTGCCAGCAGCGTCACCGGGACAGGGGGCTTTAAGAACACTGAAGCTTTCTTT.

The chain joins TRBV5-1 to TRBJ2-1, with 9 bases fitting TRBD1. V shed 7 bases and J 7 bases; nucleotides not matched to a gene: 12. Looked up from germline, CDR1 is SGHRS and CDR2 is YFSETQ. This CDR3 has 15 amino acids. CDR3 DNA sequence: TGCGCCAGCTGGCCGGGACAGGGTACCCCAAATGAGCAGTTCTTC. Encoded protein: CASWPGQGTPNEQFF.

This clonotype showed up just a few times. The chain is built from TRBV12-3 or TRBV12-4 and TRBJ1-6, with a weak D call TRBD1 (6 bases). The length of the CDR3 is 14 residues. V lost 3 bases, J lost 9 bases, and 12 bases lay in between. The CDR3 DNA is TGTGCCAGCAGTTTTGGAGGGGGTAGTTCACCCCTCCACTTT. The encoded protein is CASSFGGGSSPLHF.

The rearrangement uses TRBV27 and TRBJ1-1; D not certain. Trimming shortened V by 4 bases and J by 0 bases, and 9 bases separated the two germline ends. The CDR3 sequence is 14 residues long. Per the germline V gene, CDR1 is MNHEY and CDR2 is SMNVEV (reference sequence). The CDR3 loop reads CASSSDGLNTEAFF. In DNA, the CDR3 is TGTGCCAGCAGTTCGGACGGTTTGAACACTGAAGCTTTCTTT.

This clonotype came up a few times. The rearrangement uses TRBV15 and TRBJ2-3; 7 bases match TRBD2. This CDR3 has 14 amino acids. CDR1 and CDR2 from the germline V gene are LNHNV and YYDKDF (reference sequence). V was pared by 3 bases and J by 1 base, with 1 base of the junction left unmatched. The CDR3 DNA reads TGTGCCACCAGCAGTGGGGGGGGCACAGATACGCAGTATTTT. Translating it yields CATSSGGGTDTQYF.

The count of this clonotype is one. The J gene is TRBJ1-4, the V gene TRBV7-3; D remains unclear. Trimming shortened V by 5 bases and J by 8 bases, and 6 bases separated the two germline ends. Germline V gene sequence: CDR1 SGHTA, CDR2 FQGTGA. The CDR3 extends over 11 amino acids. Here the CDR3 DNA reads TGTGCCAGCAGCCCGGTCGAAAAACTGTTTTTT. This translates into CASSPVEKLFF.

This clonotype has just one count. This clone may be a read error of a much larger clone one base away. The chain has TRBV5-3 and TRBJ1-1; D is unresolved. TRBV5-3 falls under the ORF class, with uncertain function. This CDR3 region has 13 residues. Here the CDR3 DNA reads TGTGCCAGCAGCTTTTGGGGTGGCACTGAAGCTTTCTTT. Translating it yields CASSFWGGTEAFF.

This chain joins TRBV27 and TRBJ2-7; 11 bases match TRBD1. V dropped 4 bases and J dropped 6; count of bases not matched to a gene: 5. Germline V gene data show CDR1 as MNHEY and CDR2 as SMNVEV (reference sequence). The CDR3 runs 14 residues. In nucleotides, the CDR3 is TGTGCCAGCAGTTATGGGACAGGGGGTACCGAGCAGTACTTC. Protein: CASSYGTGGTEQYF.

There are a few counts of this clonotype. The chain joins TRBV4-1 to TRBJ2-5, with D perhaps TRBD1 (5 bases). V dropped 0 bases and J dropped 1 base, with 6 bases sitting between them. CDR1 and CDR2 (germline): MGHRA, YSYEKL. This CDR3 has 14 residues. The CDR3: CASSQDRGQETQYF. Here the CDR3 DNA reads TGCGCCAGCAGCCAAGATAGGGGCCAAGAGACCCAGTACTTC.

This clonotype was found a few times. J is TRBJ2-2 and V is TRBV7-2; 10 nucleotides line up with TRBD2. The CDR3 is made up of 15 amino acids. CDR1 and CDR2 (germline): SGHTA, FQGNSA. Trimming took 3 bases from V and 5 from J; bases not matched to a gene: 3. CDR3 in amino acids: CASSLDSGGTGELFF. In DNA form, the CDR3 reads TGTGCCAGCAGCTTGGATAGCGGGGGGACCGGGGAGCTGTTTTTT.